This T cell receptor beta chain was recorded in a study of post-analysis software for immune sequencing data. Whole-study results and caveats: By F measure, samples from a shared preparation batch strongly co-clustered. In patients, five or six TRBV segments were more frequent than in controls, with TRBV5-6, TRBV5-1 and TRBV20-1 among them. Those with multiple sclerosis, the patient group, showed significantly lower normalized Chao1 diversity than controls.

Tagging with unique molecular identifiers was a feature of the TCR beta cDNA libraries. Between roughly 1 and 10 million T cells gave rise to roughly 0.5 million cDNA molecules. TCRdb itself ran the PCR reads through MiXCR, one entry per CDR3 protein. Of around 500,000 distinct CDR3 sequences in the sample, 30% to 40% were seen once. With regard to this clonotype: Its antigen remains unidentified.

Trimming removed 5 bases at V and 8 bases at J, with 12 bases between. The length of the CDR3 is 11 residues. Germline V lookup: CDR1 DFQATT, CDR2 SNEGSKA (reference sequence). Specimen: blood. The V and J genes are TRBV20-1 and TRBJ1-2; no clear D. The clonotype comes from a girl younger than 18 with multiple sclerosis. The CDR3, as DNA: TGCAGTGCTCAAGACGCCCCCGGCTACACCTTC. Amino acids: CSAQDAPGYTF.